The 2 T cell receptor beta chains given below trace back to one sample, sequenced in a study of blood T cell repertoires in COVID-19. TCRdb's copy holds only in-frame clones and misses some; the assay was immunoSEQ multiplex PCR. The sample gives roughly 59,000 clones, under 85% of which show up once; 3.5% is in the top ten. Sequencing was performed on peripheral blood. Receptors were obtained from a woman of 80 years or more with acute or convalescent COVID-19.

The chain combines TRBV25-1 with TRBJ2-3; D is possibly TRBD1 (6 bases). The CDR3 is made up of 12 amino acids. The ends were cut back, 4 bases at V and 8 bases at J, with 10 bases in the middle. Germline CDR1 and CDR2: MGHDK and SYGVNS. CDR3 amino acids: CASSGSRGTQYF. CDR3 bases: TGTGCCAGCAGTGGATCCAGGGGTACGCAGTATTTT.

The genes are TRBV30 and TRBJ2-7; 10 positions agree with TRBD1. The germline CDR1 and CDR2 sequences are GTSNPN and SVGIG (reference sequence). The CDR3 sequence is 13 residues long. J lost 2 bases, V lost 4 bases, and 2 bases had no gene match. This chain's CDR3 is CAWTGTGAYEQYF. CDR3 DNA sequence: TGTGCCTGGACCGGGACAGGGGCCTACGAGCAGTACTTC. The full variable domain, in which reference TRBV30 and TRBJ2-7 provide the parts outside the CDR3, is SQTIHQWPATLVQPVGSPLSLECTVEGTSNPNLYWYRQAAGRGLQLLFYSVGIGQISSEVPQNLSASRPQDRQFILSSKKLLLSDSGFYLCAWTGTGAYEQYFGPGTRLTVT.